This T cell receptor (beta chain) was recorded in a study of CD8 T cells in Susac syndrome (dated by TCRdb to the late 2010s). Regarding the complete study: Repertoire sequencing was used to test whether CD8+ T cell activation and differentiation in Susac syndrome was antigen driven. The paper as a whole reports these results and caveats: The number of individuals in the TCR sequencing and HLA analysis was acknowledged as relatively small.

Peripheral blood CD8+ and CD4+ T cells from healthy donors, Susac syndrome patients and multiple sclerosis patients were profiled using high-throughput TCR beta sequencing. The multiple sclerosis controls were treatment-naive patients who had stable or active relapsing-remitting disease and met the revised McDonald criteria. Bulk CD8+ and CD4+ T cells were purified by magnetic negative isolation, while CD8+ TEMRA cells were enriched using FACS. Blood was drawn into EDTA tubes, processed within 24 hours, and PBMCs were isolated by density gradient centrifugation. PBMCs intended for TCR sequencing were frozen in liquid nitrogen and were later thawed in a 37 degrees C water bath. The sorted or isolated CD4+, CD8+ and CD8+ TEMRA cells had a purity of 90% or higher. RNA was extracted using the RNeasy kit, and 0.5 to 1 microgram was reverse transcribed with random hexamers. The immunoSEQ multiplex PCR assay, which covers 54 Vbeta and 13 Jbeta segments, was used to amplify TCR beta CDR3 regions. Bias from PCR amplification was corrected by using a synthetic template baseline for primer optimization and for computational correction. The paper's processing steps were these. Only productive sequences were kept, with reads annotated to V, D and J genes according to IMGT and analyzed in immunoSEQ Analyzer. Clonality was computed as one minus Shannon entropy normalized by log2 of the number of productive unique sequences. For each patient and control, public and private clones were evaluated within the 100 most prevalent clones. Susac-specific clones were defined as absent from healthy and MS cohorts, around 970 published viral clones and other ImmuneACCESS disease sequences. In TCRdb, the public reads were trimmed at Q25 with fastp and aligned with MiXCR, with productive beta chains retained. Each entry is one CDR3 protein sequence, shown with its most common DNA and genes. The V and J calls shown here were made by TCRdb, not taken from the authors' results. The sample includes 110,000 or so distinct CDR3 sequences, with 85% to 95% observed a single time. The top ten constitute approximately 0.097% of the sample.

The CDR3 goes from the cysteine to the phenylalanine over 17 residues. Here the CDR3 DNA is all that survives: 51 bases in frame from base 1. CDR1 and CDR2 were assigned from the germline V gene (reference sequence) as GTSNPN and SVGIG. V loses 1 base at its end and J loses 5 bases; junction bases beyond the gene matches: 12. Points on this clonotype: The antigen this receptor binds is unknown. No base quality information exists; no much larger clone differs at one position.

The sequencing sample was made of CD4+ T cells from PBMCs. The clonotype comes from a human donor with multiple sclerosis. The V and J segments used are TRBV30 and TRBJ1-1, with 11 bases aligning to TRBD1. The CDR3 corresponds to CAWSAKPGQGVWTEAFF. The DNA is as follows: TGTGCCTGGAGTGCTAAACCGGGACAGGGGGTCTGGACTGAAGCTTTCTTT.